Listed below are T cell receptor beta chains from one sample, sequenced in a study of PD-1 blockade in classical Hodgkin lymphoma. Profiling relied on immunoSEQ multiplex PCR, and the TCRdb table lists in-frame clones only, not all of them. The sample consists of 20,000 to 30,000 clones, 80% to 90% of them appearing once. The sequenced sample was peripheral blood mononuclear cells (PBMCs), obtained before the second cycle of nivolumab. All receptors come from a human donor with classical Hodgkin lymphoma. The CDR3 runs from the conserved cysteine through the conserved F or W. A D gene is named only where the DNA matches it firmly. Clone size is not always given. Where it is, it says once, few, many or a class for expanded clones.

j_gene | v_gene | d_gene | abundance | CDR3aa | CDR3nt
TRBJ2-1 | TRBV5-6 | TRBD1 | . | CASRSTGDIWDEQFF | TGTGCCAGCAGGTCGACAGGGGATATTTGGGATGAGCAGTTCTTC
TRBJ2-7 | TRBV4-3 | . | . | CASSPSYGYEQYF | TGCGCCAGCAGCCCTAGTTACGGCTACGAGCAGTACTTC
TRBJ1-6 | TRBV19 | . | few | CASSEHAWALHF | TGTGCCAGTAGTGAACATGCCTGGGCCCTCCACTTT
TRBJ2-1 | TRBV11-2 | . | . | CASSPDVNEQFF | TGTGCCAGCAGCCCCGACGTCAATGAGCAGTTCTTC
TRBJ2-7 | TRBV6-5 | TRBD2 | . | CASSYQRGGTEQYF | TGTGCCAGCAGTTACCAACGGGGAGGGACCGAGCAGTACTTC
TRBJ1-4 | TRBV6-5 | TRBD1 | . | CASSYSWDRVEKLFF | TGTGCCAGCAGTTACTCCTGGGACAGGGTTGAAAAACTGTTTTTT
TRBJ2-5 | TRBV7-9 | . | . | CASSLGGAGKTQYF | TGTGCCAGCAGCTTAGGAGGAGCAGGGAAGACCCAGTACTTC
TRBJ1-1 | TRBV7-7 | . | . | CASSPRQNMNTEAFF | TGTGCTAGCAGCCCAAGACAGAACATGAACACTGAAGCTTTCTTT
TRBJ2-5 | TRBV30 | . | . | CAWSLGLYQETQYF | TGTGCCTGGAGTCTGGGACTTTACCAAGAGACCCAGTACTTC
TRBJ2-7 | TRBV27 | . | . | CASSPRISYEQYF | TGTGCCAGCAGTCCCCGGATTTCCTACGAGCAGTACTTC